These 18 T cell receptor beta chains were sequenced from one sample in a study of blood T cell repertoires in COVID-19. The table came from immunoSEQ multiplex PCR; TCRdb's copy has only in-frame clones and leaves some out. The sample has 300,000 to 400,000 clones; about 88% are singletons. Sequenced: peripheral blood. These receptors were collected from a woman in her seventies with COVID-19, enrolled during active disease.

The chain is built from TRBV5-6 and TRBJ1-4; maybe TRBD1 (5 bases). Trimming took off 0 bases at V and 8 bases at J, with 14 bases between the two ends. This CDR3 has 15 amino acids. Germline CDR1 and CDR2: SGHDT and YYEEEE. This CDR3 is CASSLAAGLGEKLFF. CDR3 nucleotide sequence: TGTGCCAGCAGCTTGGCGGCAGGGCTGGGGGAAAAACTGTTTTTT.

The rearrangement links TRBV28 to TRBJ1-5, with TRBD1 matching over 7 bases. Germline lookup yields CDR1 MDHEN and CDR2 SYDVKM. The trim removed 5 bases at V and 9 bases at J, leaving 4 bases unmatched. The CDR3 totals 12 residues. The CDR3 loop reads CASSIQGLPQHF. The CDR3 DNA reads TGTGCCAGCAGTATACAGGGGTTGCCCCAGCATTTT.

This CDR3 is CASRQGAVADTQYF. CDR3 in DNA: TGTGCCAGCAGACAGGGGGCAGTCGCAGATACGCAGTATTTT. This chain connects TRBV6-5 to TRBJ2-3; 9 bases align to TRBD1. V lost 6 bases and J lost 4; bases outside the gene matches: 5. Germline loops: CDR1 MNHEY, CDR2 SVGAGI. CDR3 length equals 14 residues.

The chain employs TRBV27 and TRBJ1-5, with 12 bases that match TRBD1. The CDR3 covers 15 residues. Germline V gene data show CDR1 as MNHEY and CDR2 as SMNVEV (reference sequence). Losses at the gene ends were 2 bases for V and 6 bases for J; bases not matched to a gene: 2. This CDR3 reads CASSLTGQGAQPQHF. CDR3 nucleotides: TGTGCCAGCAGTTTAACGGGACAGGGGGCTCAGCCCCAGCATTTT.

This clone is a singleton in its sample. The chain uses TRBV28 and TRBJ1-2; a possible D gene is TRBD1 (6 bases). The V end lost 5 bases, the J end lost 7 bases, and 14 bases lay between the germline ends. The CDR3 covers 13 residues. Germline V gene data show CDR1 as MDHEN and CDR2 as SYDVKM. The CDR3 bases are TGTGCCAGCAGTCGAGACAGGTGGGGTGGCTACACCTTC. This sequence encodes CASSRDRWGGYTF.

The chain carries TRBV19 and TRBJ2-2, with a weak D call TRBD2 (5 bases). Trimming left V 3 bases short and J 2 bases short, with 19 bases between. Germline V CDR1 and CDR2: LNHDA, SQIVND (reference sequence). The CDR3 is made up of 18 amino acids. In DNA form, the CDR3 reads TGTGCCAGTAGTATCGGTGTAGGAGGCTTACTCAACACCGGGGAGCTGTTTTTT. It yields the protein CASSIGVGGLLNTGELFF.

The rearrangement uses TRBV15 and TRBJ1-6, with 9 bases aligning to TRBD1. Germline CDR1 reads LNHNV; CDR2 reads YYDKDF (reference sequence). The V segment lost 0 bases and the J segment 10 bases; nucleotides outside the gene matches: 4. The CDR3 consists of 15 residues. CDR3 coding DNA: TGTGCCACCAGCAGAGATCGGGACAGGGTATCACCCCTCCACTTT. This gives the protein CATSRDRDRVSPLHF.

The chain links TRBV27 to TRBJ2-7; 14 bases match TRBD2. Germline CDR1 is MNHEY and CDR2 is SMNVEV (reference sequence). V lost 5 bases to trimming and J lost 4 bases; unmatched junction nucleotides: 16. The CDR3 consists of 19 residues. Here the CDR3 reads CASSSFRTSGGRRPYEQYF. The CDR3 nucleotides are TGTGCCAGCAGTAGTTTCAGGACTAGCGGGGGGCGACGACCTTACGAGCAGTACTTC.

The CDR3 reads CASGGTGTEAFF. The CDR3 DNA is TGTGCCAGCGGGGGGACAGGGACTGAAGCTTTCTTT. The chain joins TRBV6-5 to TRBJ1-1; TRBD1 agrees at 9 bases. The CDR3 contains 12 residues. V lost 8 bases and J lost 5; bases outside the gene matches: 3. CDR1 is MNHEY and CDR2 is SVGAGI in the germline V gene.

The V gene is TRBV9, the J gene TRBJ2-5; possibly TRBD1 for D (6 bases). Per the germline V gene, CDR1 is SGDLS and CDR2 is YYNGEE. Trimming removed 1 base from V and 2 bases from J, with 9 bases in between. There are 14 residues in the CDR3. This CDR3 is CASSVSTGQETQYF. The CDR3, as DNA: TGTGCCAGCAGCGTATCGACAGGTCAAGAGACCCAGTACTTC.

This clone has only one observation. The CDR3 reads CASSYSPGAGYGYTF. The DNA for the CDR3 is TGTGCCAGCAGTTACTCGCCCGGGGCGGGGTATGGCTACACCTTC. The rearrangement links TRBV6-5 to TRBJ1-2; D may be TRBD1 (5 bases). Trimming left V 0 bases short and J 5 bases short, with 13 bases between. This CDR3 region has 15 residues. Germline values: CDR1 MNHEY, CDR2 SVGAGI.

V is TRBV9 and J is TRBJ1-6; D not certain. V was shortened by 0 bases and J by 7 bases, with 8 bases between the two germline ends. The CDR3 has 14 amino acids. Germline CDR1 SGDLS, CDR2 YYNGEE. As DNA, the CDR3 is TGTGCCAGCAGCGTAGAGGCACAGAATTCACCCCTCCACTTT. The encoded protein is CASSVEAQNSPLHF. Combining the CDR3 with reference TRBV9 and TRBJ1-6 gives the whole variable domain DSGVTQTPKHLITATGQRVTLRCSPRSGDLSVYWYQQSLDQGLQFLIQYYNGEERAKGNILERFSAQQFPDLHSELNLSSLELGDSALYFCASSVEAQNSPLHFGNGTRLTVT.

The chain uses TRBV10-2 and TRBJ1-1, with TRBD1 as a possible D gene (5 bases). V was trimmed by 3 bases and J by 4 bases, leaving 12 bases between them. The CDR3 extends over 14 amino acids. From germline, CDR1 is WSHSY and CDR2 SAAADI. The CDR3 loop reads CASSDGGYGTEAFF. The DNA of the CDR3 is TGCGCCAGCAGTGACGGGGGGTACGGCACTGAAGCTTTCTTT.

The CDR3 region has the DNA TGTGCCAGTTCGAGGGGCAGCGGGGACACCGGGGAGCTGTTTTTT. Protein product: CASSRGSGDTGELFF. The chain combines TRBV28 with TRBJ2-2; 7 bases match TRBD2. CDR3 length: 15 residues. The trim removed 9 bases at V and 3 bases at J, leaving 10 bases unmatched. CDR1 and CDR2 from the germline V gene are MDHEN and SYDVKM.

The CDR3 sequence: CASSPGQGAPNEKLFF. CDR3 nucleotide sequence: TGTGCCAGCAGTCCAGGACAGGGAGCACCTAATGAAAAACTGTTTTTT. V usage is TRBV6-2 or TRBV6-3 and J usage is TRBJ1-4; 8 nucleotides agree with TRBD1. J was trimmed by 3 bases and V by 5 bases; bases with no gene match: 8. The germline V gene has CDR1 MNHEY and CDR2 SVGEGT. The CDR3 is 16 residues long.

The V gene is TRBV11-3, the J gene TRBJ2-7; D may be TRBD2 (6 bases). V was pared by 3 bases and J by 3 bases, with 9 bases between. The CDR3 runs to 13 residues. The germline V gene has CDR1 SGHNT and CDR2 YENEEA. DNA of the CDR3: TGTGCCAGCAGCTTGGGCGGGAACTACGAGCAGTACTTC. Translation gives CASSLGGNYEQYF.

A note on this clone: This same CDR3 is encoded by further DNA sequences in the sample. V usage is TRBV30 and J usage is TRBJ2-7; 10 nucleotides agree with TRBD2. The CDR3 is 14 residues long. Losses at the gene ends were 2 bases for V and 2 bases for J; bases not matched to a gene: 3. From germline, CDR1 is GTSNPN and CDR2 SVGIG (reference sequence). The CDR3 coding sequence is TGTGCCTGGAGTTCCAGCGGGGGGGCCTACGAGCAGTACTTC. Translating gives CAWSSSGGAYEQYF.

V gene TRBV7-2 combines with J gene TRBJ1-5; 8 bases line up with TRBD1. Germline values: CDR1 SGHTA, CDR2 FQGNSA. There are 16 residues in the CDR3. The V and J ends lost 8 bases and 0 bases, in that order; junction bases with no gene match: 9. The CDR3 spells CASATSGGHSNQPQHF. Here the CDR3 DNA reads TGTGCCAGCGCAACCTCAGGGGGCCATAGCAATCAGCCCCAGCATTTT.